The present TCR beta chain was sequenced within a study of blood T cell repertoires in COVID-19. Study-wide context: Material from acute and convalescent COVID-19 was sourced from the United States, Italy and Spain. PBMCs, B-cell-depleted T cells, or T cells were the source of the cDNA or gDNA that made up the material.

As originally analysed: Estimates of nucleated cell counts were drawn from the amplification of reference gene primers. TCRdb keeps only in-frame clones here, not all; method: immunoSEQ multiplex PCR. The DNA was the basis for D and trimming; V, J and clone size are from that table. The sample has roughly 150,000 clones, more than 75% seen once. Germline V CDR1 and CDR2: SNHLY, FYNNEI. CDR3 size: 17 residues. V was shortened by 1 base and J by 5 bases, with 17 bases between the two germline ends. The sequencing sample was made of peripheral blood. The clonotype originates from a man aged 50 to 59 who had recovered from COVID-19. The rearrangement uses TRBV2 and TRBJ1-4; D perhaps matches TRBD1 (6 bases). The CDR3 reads CASSEELTGTFNEKLFF. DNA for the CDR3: TGTGCCAGCAGTGAAGAGTTAACAGGGACCTTCAATGAAAAACTGTTTTTT.